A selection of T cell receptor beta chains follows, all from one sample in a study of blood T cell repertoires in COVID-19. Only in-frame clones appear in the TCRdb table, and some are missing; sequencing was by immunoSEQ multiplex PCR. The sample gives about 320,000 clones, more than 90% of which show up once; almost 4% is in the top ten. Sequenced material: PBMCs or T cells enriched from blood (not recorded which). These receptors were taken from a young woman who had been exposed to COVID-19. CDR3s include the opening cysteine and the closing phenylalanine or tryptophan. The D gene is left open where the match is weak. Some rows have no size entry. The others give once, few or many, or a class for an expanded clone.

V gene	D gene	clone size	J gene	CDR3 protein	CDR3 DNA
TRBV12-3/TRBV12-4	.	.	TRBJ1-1	CASSARRSTEAFF	TGTGCCAGCAGCGCCAGACGGAGTACTGAAGCTTTCTTT
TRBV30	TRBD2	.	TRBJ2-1	CAWSVERAGGILGYNEQFF	TGTGCCTGGAGTGTAGAGAGAGCGGGGGGAATATTGGGTTACAATGAGCAGTTCTTC
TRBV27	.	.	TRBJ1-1	CASSSRLWNTEAFF	TGTGCCAGCAGCTCCAGGCTTTGGAACACTGAAGCTTTCTTT
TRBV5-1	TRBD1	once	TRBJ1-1	CASSPTGTEAFF	TGCGCCAGCAGCCCGACAGGGACCGAAGCTTTCTTT
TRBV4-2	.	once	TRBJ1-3	CASSQDGTHHSGNTIYF	TGTGCCAGCAGCCAAGATGGCACACACCACTCTGGAAACACCATATATTTT
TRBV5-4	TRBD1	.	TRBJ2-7	CASSLGQGARYEQYF	TGTGCCAGCAGCCTTGGACAGGGGGCGCGCTACGAGCAGTACTTC
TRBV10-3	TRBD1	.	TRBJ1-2	CAISASGQGVSVYTF	TGTGCCATCAGTGCATCGGGACAGGGGGTATCTGTCTACACCTTC
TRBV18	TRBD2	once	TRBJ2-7	CASSLSTSTRVYEQYF	TGTGCCAGCTCACTATCGACTAGCACTCGTGTCTACGAGCAGTACTTC
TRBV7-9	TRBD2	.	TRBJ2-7	CASSTYWGGLSSYEQYF	TGTGCCAGCAGCACATATTGGGGGGGATTAAGCTCCTACGAGCAGTACTTC
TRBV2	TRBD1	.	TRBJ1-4	CASSDRGSEKLFF	TGTGCCAGCAGTGACAGGGGGAGTGAAAAACTGTTTTTT
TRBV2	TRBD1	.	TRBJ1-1	CASRTQGAPEAFF	TGTGCCAGCAGGACACAGGGGGCCCCTGAAGCTTTCTTT
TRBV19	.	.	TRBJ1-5	CASSIEAYSNQPQHF	TGTGCCAGTAGTATAGAGGCTTATAGCAATCAGCCCCAGCATTTT
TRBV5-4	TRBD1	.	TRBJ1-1	CASSWGQGTEAFF	TGTGCCAGCAGCTGGGGACAGGGTACTGAAGCTTTCTTT
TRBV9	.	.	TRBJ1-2	CASSSVGSFNYGYTF	TGTGCCAGCAGCTCCGTCGGGTCCTTTAACTATGGCTACACCTTC
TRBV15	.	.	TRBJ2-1	CATSRAYDNNEQFF	TGTGCCACCAGCAGAGCGTACGACAACAATGAGCAGTTCTTC
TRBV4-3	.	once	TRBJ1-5	CASSQSLQGPQHF	TGCGCCAGCAGCCAATCTCTTCAGGGGCCCCAGCATTTT
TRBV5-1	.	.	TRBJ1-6	CASSLDGAYNSPLHF	TGCGCCAGCAGCTTGGACGGGGCCTATAATTCACCCCTCCACTTT
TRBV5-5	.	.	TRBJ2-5	CASSFPQIQETQYF	TGTGCCAGCAGCTTCCCCCAGATACAAGAGACCCAGTACTTC
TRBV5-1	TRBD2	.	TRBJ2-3	CASSPAGGSTDTQYF	TGCGCCAGCAGCCCAGCCGGGGGGAGCACAGATACGCAGTATTTT
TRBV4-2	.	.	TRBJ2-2	CASSQEVANTGELFF	TGTGCCAGCAGCCAAGAGGTAGCCAACACCGGGGAGCTGTTTTTT
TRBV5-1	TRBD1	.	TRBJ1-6	CASSFRTGESSYYNSPLHF	TGCGCCAGCAGCTTTCGGACAGGGGAGAGTTCATACTATAATTCACCCCTCCACTTT
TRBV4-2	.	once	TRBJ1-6	CASSQPRTDTHNSPLHF	TGTGCCAGCAGCCAGCCCAGGACGGACACCCATAATTCACCCCTCCACTTT
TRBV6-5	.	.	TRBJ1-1	CASRPQGMNTEAFF	TGTGCCAGCCGTCCTCAGGGGATGAACACTGAAGCTTTCTTT
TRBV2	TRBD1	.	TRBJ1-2	CASSEARSGQGRRYGYTF	TGTGCCAGCAGTGAAGCCCGGTCGGGACAGGGGAGGAGGTATGGCTACACCTTC
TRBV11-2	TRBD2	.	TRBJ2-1	CASSLTSGGYNEQFF	TGTGCCAGCAGTTTAACTAGCGGGGGCTACAATGAGCAGTTCTTC
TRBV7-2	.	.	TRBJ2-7	CASSLVLLNEQYF	TGTGCCAGCAGCTTAGTACTTCTCAACGAGCAGTACTTC
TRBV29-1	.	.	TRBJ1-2	CSVPGARGYTF	TGCAGCGTTCCAGGGGCTCGGGGCTACACCTTC
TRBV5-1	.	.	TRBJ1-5	CASSLDSSNQPQHF	TGCGCCAGCAGCCTCGACAGTTCCAATCAGCCCCAGCATTTT
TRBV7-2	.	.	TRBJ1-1	CASSLASRARTEAFF	TGTGCCAGCAGCTTAGCGTCGCGGGCGCGGACTGAAGCTTTCTTT
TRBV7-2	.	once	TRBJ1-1	CASSLVRGSTEAFF	TGTGCCAGCAGCTTAGTGCGGGGAAGCACTGAAGCTTTCTTT
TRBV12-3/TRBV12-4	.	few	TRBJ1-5	CASSLERDQPQHF	TGTGCCAGCAGTTTAGAACGGGATCAGCCCCAGCATTTT
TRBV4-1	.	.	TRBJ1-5	CASSQASASGNQPQHF	TGCGCCAGCAGCCAAGCTTCAGCGAGCGGGAATCAGCCCCAGCATTTT
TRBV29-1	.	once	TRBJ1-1	CSVGGVNTEAFF	TGCAGTGTCGGCGGTGTGAACACTGAAGCTTTCTTT
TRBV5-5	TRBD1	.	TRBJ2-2	CASSLAGGSGELFF	TGTGCCAGCAGCTTGGCAGGGGGCTCAGGGGAGCTGTTTTTT
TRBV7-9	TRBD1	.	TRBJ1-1	CASSYPGTGPMNTEAFF	TGTGCCAGCAGCTATCCCGGGACAGGGCCGATGAACACTGAAGCTTTCTTT
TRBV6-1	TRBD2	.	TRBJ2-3	CASSELVAGNPDTQYF	TGTGCCAGCAGTGAACTGGTAGCGGGGAACCCAGATACGCAGTATTTT
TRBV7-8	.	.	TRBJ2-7	CASSPPPTYEQYF	TGTGCCAGCAGCCCTCCCCCAACTTACGAGCAGTACTTC
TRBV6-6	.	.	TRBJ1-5	CASNIAARNQPQHF	TGTGCCAGCAACATAGCCGCGCGCAATCAGCCCCAGCATTTT
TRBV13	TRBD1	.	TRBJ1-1	CASSLVLGGMSEAFF	TGTGCCAGCAGCTTAGTCTTAGGGGGCATGAGTGAAGCTTTCTTT
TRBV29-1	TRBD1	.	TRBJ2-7	CSVATGGEQYF	TGCAGCGTTGCGACAGGGGGCGAGCAGTACTTC
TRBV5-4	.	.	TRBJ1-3	CASSRTEAGNTIYF	TGTGCCAGCAGCCGAACAGAAGCTGGAAACACCATATATTTT
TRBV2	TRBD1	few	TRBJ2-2	CASNKLDRVNTGELFF	TGTGCCAGCAACAAACTGGACAGGGTGAACACCGGGGAGCTGTTTTTT
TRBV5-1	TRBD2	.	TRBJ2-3	CASSAWGGGARNTDTQYF	TGCGCCAGCAGCGCCTGGGGCGGGGGGGCCCGAAACACAGATACGCAGTATTTT
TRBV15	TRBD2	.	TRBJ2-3	CATSRSGLAMHF	TGTGCCACCAGCAGATCGGGACTAGCCATGCATTTT
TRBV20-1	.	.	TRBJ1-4	CSLGREKLFF	TGCAGTCTTGGTCGGGAAAAACTGTTTTTT
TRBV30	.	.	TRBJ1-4	CAARGQTNEKLFF	TGTGCCGCTCGAGGTCAGACTAATGAAAAACTGTTTTTT
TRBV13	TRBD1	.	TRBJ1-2	CASSSGQDYGYTF	TGTGCCAGCAGTTCGGGACAGGACTATGGCTACACCTTC
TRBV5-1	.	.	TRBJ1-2	CASSLDRDHGYTF	TGCGCCAGCAGCTTGGACAGGGACCATGGCTACACCTTC
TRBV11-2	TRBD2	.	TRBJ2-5	CASSLDRLAGVETQYF	TGTGCCAGCAGCTTAGACCGACTAGCGGGGGTAGAGACCCAGTACTTC
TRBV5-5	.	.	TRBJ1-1	CASSFSRGTEAFF	TGTGCCAGCAGCTTCAGTCGGGGCACTGAAGCTTTCTTT
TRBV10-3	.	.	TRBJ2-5	CAISEAQAQETQYF	TGTGCCATCAGTGAGGCGCAGGCCCAAGAGACCCAGTACTTC
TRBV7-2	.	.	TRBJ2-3	CASSGDSYTDTQYF	TGTGCCAGCAGCGGGGACTCCTACACAGATACGCAGTATTTT
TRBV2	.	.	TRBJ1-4	CASRSIGATNEKLFF	TGTGCCAGCCGTTCGATTGGAGCAACTAATGAAAAACTGTTTTTT